These T cell receptor beta chains were read from a single sample in a study of T cells in Graves' hyperthyroidism and ophthalmopathy. TCRdb used MiXCR to reprocess the multiplex PCR reads, holding one entry per CDR3 protein. The profile shows roughly 250,000 distinct CDR3 sequences, about 20% of them singletons. The sequenced material came from blood. These receptor sequences come from a man aged 25 to 40 with Graves' ophthalmopathy. Each CDR3 is given with its conserved first and last residue. The D gene is left open where the match is weak.

j_gene: TRBJ2-1
d_gene: TRBD2
v_gene: TRBV11-2
CDR3aa: CASSIGLAGGPLDEQFF

j_gene: TRBJ1-5
d_gene: NA
v_gene: TRBV12-3/TRBV12-4
CDR3aa: CASHVGGVGPQHF

j_gene: TRBJ1-1
d_gene: NA
v_gene: TRBV3-1
CDR3aa: CASSQDGTAFF

j_gene: TRBJ2-7
d_gene: NA
v_gene: TRBV13
CDR3aa: CASSRKQGRGYEQYF

j_gene: TRBJ2-2
d_gene: NA
v_gene: TRBV2
CDR3aa: CASSEIYTGELFF

j_gene: TRBJ2-3
d_gene: NA
v_gene: TRBV12-3/TRBV12-4
CDR3aa: CAAMYGTDTQYF

j_gene: TRBJ1-1
d_gene: NA
v_gene: TRBV11-1
CDR3aa: CASSSGARPSGTEAFF

j_gene: TRBJ2-1
d_gene: NA
v_gene: TRBV18
CDR3aa: CASSPTGDEQFF

j_gene: TRBJ2-1
d_gene: NA
v_gene: TRBV12-5
CDR3aa: CASGLGFVDEQFF

j_gene: TRBJ2-5
d_gene: NA
v_gene: TRBV7-9
CDR3aa: CASSHRTGTETQYF

j_gene: TRBJ2-7
d_gene: TRBD1
v_gene: TRBV10-3
CDR3aa: CAISESGGGYEQYF

j_gene: TRBJ1-1
d_gene: NA
v_gene: TRBV6-2/TRBV6-3
CDR3aa: CASSYSGSTEAFF

j_gene: TRBJ2-4
d_gene: NA
v_gene: TRBV3-1
CDR3aa: CASSQSGGGWDKNIQYF

j_gene: TRBJ2-7
d_gene: NA
v_gene: TRBV6-1
CDR3aa: CASSSPRAAYEQYF

j_gene: TRBJ1-5
d_gene: NA
v_gene: TRBV11-2
CDR3aa: CASSPGGASQAQHF

j_gene: TRBJ2-7
d_gene: TRBD2
v_gene: TRBV6-1
CDR3aa: CASRRLAETYEQYF

j_gene: TRBJ2-7
d_gene: NA
v_gene: TRBV13
CDR3aa: CASSPGGGPPNYEQYF

j_gene: TRBJ1-5
d_gene: NA
v_gene: TRBV24-1
CDR3aa: CATSAPNQPQHF

j_gene: TRBJ2-3
d_gene: TRBD2
v_gene: TRBV28
CDR3aa: CASSLVSGEGTDTQYF

j_gene: TRBJ1-1
d_gene: NA
v_gene: TRBV11-2
CDR3aa: CASSLRPQGWQFGTEAFF

j_gene: TRBJ2-1
d_gene: TRBD1
v_gene: TRBV7-2
CDR3aa: CASSLGQGTEQFF

j_gene: TRBJ1-2
d_gene: NA
v_gene: TRBV30
CDR3aa: CAFLKGRYSYTF

j_gene: TRBJ1-6
d_gene: NA
v_gene: TRBV28
CDR3aa: CASSSNSGFVSPLHF

j_gene: TRBJ1-1
d_gene: NA
v_gene: TRBV11-2
CDR3aa: CASRHNSPNTEAFF

j_gene: TRBJ2-7
d_gene: NA
v_gene: TRBV11-2
CDR3aa: CASSLVAQNYEQYF

j_gene: TRBJ2-1
d_gene: NA
v_gene: TRBV5-1
CDR3aa: CASKGIGWYNEQFF

j_gene: TRBJ2-7
d_gene: TRBD2
v_gene: TRBV7-8
CDR3aa: CASSPEREGEQYF

j_gene: TRBJ1-5
d_gene: NA
v_gene: TRBV20-1
CDR3aa: CSASPAHPRPQHF

j_gene: TRBJ1-1
d_gene: NA
v_gene: TRBV7-9
CDR3aa: CASSLAVLEFKDTEAFF

j_gene: TRBJ2-1
d_gene: NA
v_gene: TRBV24-1
CDR3aa: CATSAGTPKVKFF